The clone carrying this T cell receptor (beta chain) was counted a few times. Its target is not known. This specimen comes from a study of T cell responses to AZD1222 COVID-19 vaccine. Study outcomes and limitations: In the spike-specific TCR repertoire, nearly half reportedly target unmutated variant regions. Dominant CD4 TCR responses targeted spike regions 160-218 and 743-854.

Pooling covered second doses at about 4 or about 12 weeks. Profiling relied on immunoSEQ multiplex PCR, and the TCRdb table lists in-frame clones only, not all of them. Of around 120,000 clones detected, approximately 80% appear once; the ten largest clones hold over 25%. This sequence was found in an adult who received the AZD1222 COVID-19 vaccine. Specimen: peripheral blood, collected 28 days after the second AZD1222 dose.

The CDR3 loop reads CATSSTTPGQGDGMNTEAFF. The CDR3 nucleotides are TGTGCCACCAGCAGTACCACTCCGGGACAGGGAGACGGGATGAACACTGAAGCTTTCTTT. The V gene is TRBV15, the J gene TRBJ1-1; 9 bases align to TRBD1. V gave up 3 bases and J gave up 0 bases; unmatched junction bases: 17. The CDR3 is 20 amino acids. Germline lookup yields CDR1 LNHNV and CDR2 YYDKDF (reference sequence).